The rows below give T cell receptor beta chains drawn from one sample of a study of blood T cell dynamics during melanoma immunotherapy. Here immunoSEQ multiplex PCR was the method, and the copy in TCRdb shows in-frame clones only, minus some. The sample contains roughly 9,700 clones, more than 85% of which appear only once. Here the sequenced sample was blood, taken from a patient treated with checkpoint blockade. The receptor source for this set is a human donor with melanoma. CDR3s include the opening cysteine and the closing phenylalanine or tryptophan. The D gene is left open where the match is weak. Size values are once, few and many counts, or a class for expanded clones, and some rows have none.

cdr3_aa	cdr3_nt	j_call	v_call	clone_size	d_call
CASSWDSQGTGELFF	TGTGCCAGCAGCTGGGACTCCCAGGGGACCGGGGAGCTGTTTTTT	TRBJ2-2	TRBV11-2	NA	NA
CASRSPSNIQYF	TGTGCCAGCAGATCTCCATCAAACATTCAGTACTTC	TRBJ2-4	TRBV27	NA	NA
CAIVKGYNEQFF	TGTGCCATCGTGAAGGGCTACAATGAGCAGTTCTTC	TRBJ2-1	TRBV6-1	NA	NA
CASSLGVLYTF	TGTGCCAGTAGTCTCGGAGTTCTCTACACCTTC	TRBJ1-2	TRBV19	NA	NA
CASSSSNRPGGTEAFF	TGTGCCAGCAGTTCCTCTAACCGTCCAGGGGGCACTGAAGCTTTCTTT	TRBJ1-1	TRBV27	NA	TRBD1
CASSFRGYSNQPQHF	TGTGCCAGCAGTTTCCGGGGCTATAGCAATCAGCCCCAGCATTTT	TRBJ1-5	TRBV27	NA	NA
CASGDSSTEAFF	TGTGCCAGCGGAGACTCCAGCACTGAAGCTTTCTTT	TRBJ1-1	TRBV6-5	NA	NA
CAIEAGARTEAFF	TGTGCCATAGAGGCAGGGGCGCGGACTGAAGCTTTCTTT	TRBJ1-1	TRBV19	NA	NA
CASSKWGLSHEQYF	TGTGCCAGCAGCAAATGGGGGTTATCCCACGAGCAGTACTTC	TRBJ2-7	TRBV21-1	NA	NA
CASSGHVNEAFF	TGTGCCAGCAGTGGACATGTTAATGAAGCTTTCTTT	TRBJ1-1	TRBV6-1	NA	NA
CASSPFGDGGYTF	TGTGCCAGCAGCCCCTTCGGGGACGGCGGCTACACCTTC	TRBJ1-2	TRBV5-5	NA	NA
CASSYALGAEQYF	TGTGCCAGCAGCTATGCCCTCGGAGCCGAGCAGTACTTC	TRBJ2-7	TRBV7-8	NA	NA
CASSIRTSGNTYEQYF	TGTGCCAGTAGTATCCGAACTAGCGGTAATACCTACGAGCAGTACTTC	TRBJ2-7	TRBV19	NA	TRBD2
CASSFRTTTDTQYF	TGTGCCAGCAGTTTCCGGACTACCACAGATACGCAGTATTTT	TRBJ2-3	TRBV27	few	NA
CASSRRTSVVPGELFF	TGTGCCAGCAGCCGGCGGACTAGCGTGGTCCCCGGGGAGCTGTTTTTT	TRBJ2-2	TRBV4-2	once	TRBD2
CASSYIYEQYF	TGTGCCAGCAGCTATATTTACGAGCAGTACTTC	TRBJ2-7	TRBV6-1	NA	NA